This passage covers 10 T cell receptor beta chains from one sample sequenced in a study of blood T cell repertoires in COVID-19 (dated by TCRdb to 2020 to 2021). The method behind the library was the immunoSEQ multiplex PCR assay. This is the immuneACCESS table as TCRdb keeps it, with only in-frame sequences that have V and J called. A part of the clones is gone; compared with another copy, unresolved V genes explain less than half, and the rest is unexplained. This sample gives 250,000 or so clones in total; around 90% of them show up just once. The ten largest clones represent 0.94% of the sample. The sequencing sample was made of peripheral blood. These receptors all come from a woman in her thirties or forties who had recovered from COVID-19.

V is TRBV4-2 and J is TRBJ2-3; no clear D gene. With 4 bases removed from V and 0 bases from J, the gap between germline ends came to 8 bases. Germline assignment: CDR1 LGHNA and CDR2 YNFKEQ. This CDR3 contains 14 residues. CDR3 DNA sequence: TGTGCCAGCAGCCGCCTTCAGAGCACAGATACGCAGTATTTT. This translates into CASSRLQSTDTQYF.

The rearrangement links TRBV27 to TRBJ1-1; 7 positions match TRBD1. Germline CDR1 reads MNHEY; CDR2 reads SMNVEV (reference sequence). This CDR3 contains 14 residues. J lost 1 base, V lost 7 bases, and 6 bases had no gene match. The DNA for the CDR3 is TGTGCCAGCAACACAGGGGTGGAGAACACTGAAGCTTTCTTT. Translating gives CASNTGVENTEAFF.

This chain uses TRBV19 with TRBJ1-1, with TRBD1 as a possible D gene (5 bases). Germline lookup yields CDR1 LNHDA and CDR2 SQIVND (reference sequence). CDR3 size: 14 residues. Trimming stripped 6 bases from V and 1 base from J, with 12 bases between. The DNA for the CDR3 is TGTGCCAGTAGGGTAAGGGGTGCGAACACTGAAGCTTTCTTT. Protein sequence: CASRVRGANTEAFF.

The chain links TRBV7-9 to TRBJ2-3; 9 bases agree with TRBD2. The CDR3 has 16 amino acids. V lost 1 base, J lost 0 bases, and 2 bases stayed unmatched. Germline assignment: CDR1 SEHNR and CDR2 FQNEAQ (reference sequence). CDR3 DNA: TGTGCCAGCAGCTTAGATGCGGGAGGGAGCACAGATACGCAGTATTTT. Encoded protein: CASSLDAGGSTDTQYF.

The V and J genes are TRBV9 and TRBJ2-3, with TRBD1 matching 7 bases. Germline lookup yields CDR1 SGDLS and CDR2 YYNGEE. The V and J ends lost 0 bases and 0 bases, in that order; junction bases with no gene match: 4. The CDR3 extends over 16 amino acids. The CDR3 spells CASSVVGTASTDTQYF. DNA of the CDR3: TGTGCCAGCAGCGTAGTGGGGACAGCGAGCACAGATACGCAGTATTTT.

The chain carries TRBV27 and TRBJ2-1, with a tentative D call TRBD2 (8 bases). Trimming took off 6 bases at V and 0 bases at J, with 12 bases between the two ends. CDR1 MNHEY and CDR2 SMNVEV come from the germline V gene (reference sequence). The CDR3 runs 15 residues. The CDR3 bases are TGTGCCAGCAGCGGGAGGGACAGCTCCTACAATGAGCAGTTCTTC. This codes for CASSGRDSSYNEQFF.

This CDR3 is CATSDYYSGVSQETQYF. As DNA, the CDR3 is TGTGCCACCAGTGATTACTATTCGGGGGTGTCCCAAGAGACCCAGTACTTC. The V call is TRBV24-1, the J call TRBJ2-5; D possibly corresponds to TRBD2 (6 bases). Germline loops: CDR1 KGHDR, CDR2 SFDVKD. V was cut by 2 bases and J by 1 base, with 16 bases left in between. The CDR3 length is 17 residues.

The chain carries TRBV5-4 and TRBJ2-1, with 7 bases aligning to TRBD2. This CDR3 has 16 residues. After removal of 4 bases from V and 1 base from J, the junction contained 8 bases not matched to a gene. Germline V CDR1 and CDR2: SGHNT, YYREEE (reference sequence). The CDR3, as DNA: TGTGCCAGCAGCAGGAGTGGGAGGGCGTCCTACAATGAGCAGTTCTTC. It codes for CASSRSGRASYNEQFF. The full variable domain, completed using reference TRBV5-4 and TRBJ2-1, is ETGVTQSPTHLIKTRGQQVTLRCSSQSGHNTVSWYQQALGQGPQFIFQYYREEENGRGNFPPRFSGLQFPNYSSELNVNALELDDSALYLCASSRSGRASYNEQFFGPGTRLTVL.

This clone was recorded once. This chain uses TRBV6-2 or TRBV6-3 with TRBJ2-1, with D maybe TRBD2 (5 bases). Looked up from germline, CDR1 is MNHEY and CDR2 is SVGEGT. CDR3 size: 13 residues. V lost 2 bases and J 5 bases, leaving 7 bases between the germline ends. For the CDR3, the DNA is TGTGCCAGCAGTTACCTGGGAGACAATGAGCAGTTCTTC. Translated: CASSYLGDNEQFF.

J is TRBJ2-5 and V is TRBV30; no reliable D call. The CDR3 has 13 amino acids. Trimming removed 3 bases at V and 2 bases at J, with 10 bases between. Germline assignment: CDR1 GTSNPN and CDR2 SVGIG (reference sequence). CDR3 sequence: CAWRWRLQETQYF. The CDR3 coding sequence is TGTGCCTGGAGGTGGCGGTTACAAGAGACCCAGTACTTC.